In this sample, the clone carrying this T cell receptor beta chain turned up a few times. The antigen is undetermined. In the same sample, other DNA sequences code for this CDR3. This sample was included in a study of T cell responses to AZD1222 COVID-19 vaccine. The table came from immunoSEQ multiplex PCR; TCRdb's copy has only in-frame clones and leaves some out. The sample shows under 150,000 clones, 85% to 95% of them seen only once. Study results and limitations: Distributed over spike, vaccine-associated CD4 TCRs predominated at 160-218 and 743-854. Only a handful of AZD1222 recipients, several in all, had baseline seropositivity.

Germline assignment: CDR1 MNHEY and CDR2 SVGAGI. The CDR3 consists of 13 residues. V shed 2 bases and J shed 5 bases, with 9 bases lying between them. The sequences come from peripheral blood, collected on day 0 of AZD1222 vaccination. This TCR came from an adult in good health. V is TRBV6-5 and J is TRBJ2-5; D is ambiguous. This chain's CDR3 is CASSYGIGETQYF. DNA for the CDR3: TGTGCCAGCAGTTACGGGATTGGGGAGACCCAGTACTTC.